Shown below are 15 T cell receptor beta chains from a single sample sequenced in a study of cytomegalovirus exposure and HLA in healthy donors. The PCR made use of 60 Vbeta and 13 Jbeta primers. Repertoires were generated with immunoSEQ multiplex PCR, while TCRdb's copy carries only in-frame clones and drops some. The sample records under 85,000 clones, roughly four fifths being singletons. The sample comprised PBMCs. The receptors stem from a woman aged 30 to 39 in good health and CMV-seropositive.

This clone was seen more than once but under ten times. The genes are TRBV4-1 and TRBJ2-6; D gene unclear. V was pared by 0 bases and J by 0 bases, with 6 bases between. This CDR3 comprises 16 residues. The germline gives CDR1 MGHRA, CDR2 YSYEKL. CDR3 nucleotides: TGCGCCAGCAGCCAAGAGGGCTTCTCTGGGGCCAACGTCCTGACTTTC. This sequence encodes CASSQEGFSGANVLTF.

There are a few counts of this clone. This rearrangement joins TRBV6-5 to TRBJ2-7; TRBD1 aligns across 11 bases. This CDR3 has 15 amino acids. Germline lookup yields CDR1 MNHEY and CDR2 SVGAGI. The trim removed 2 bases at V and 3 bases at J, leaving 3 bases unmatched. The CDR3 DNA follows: TGTGCCAGCAGTTACGGTGGGACAGGGGGCTACGAGCAGTACTTC. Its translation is CASSYGGTGGYEQYF.

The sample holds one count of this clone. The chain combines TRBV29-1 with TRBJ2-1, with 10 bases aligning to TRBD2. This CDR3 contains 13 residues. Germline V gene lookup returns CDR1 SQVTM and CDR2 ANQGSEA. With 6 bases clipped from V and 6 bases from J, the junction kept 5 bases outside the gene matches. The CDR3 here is CSVRASGSNEQFF. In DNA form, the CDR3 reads TGCAGCGTGAGGGCTAGCGGGAGCAATGAGCAGTTCTTC.

The CDR3 region is CASSRNGGFEAFF. CDR3 DNA: TGTGCCAGCAGTCGTAACGGGGGATTTGAAGCTTTCTTT. The rearrangement joins TRBV6-5 to TRBJ1-1, with a weak D call TRBD1 (5 bases). This CDR3 has 13 residues. Trimming removed 5 bases from V and 7 bases from J, with 14 bases in between. CDR1 is MNHEY and CDR2 is SVGAGI in the germline V gene.

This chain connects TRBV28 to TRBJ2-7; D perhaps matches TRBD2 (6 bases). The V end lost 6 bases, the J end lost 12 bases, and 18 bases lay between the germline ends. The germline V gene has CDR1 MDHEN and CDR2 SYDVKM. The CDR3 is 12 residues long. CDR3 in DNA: TGTGCCAGCAGCTCTCCGTTTCGGGGACTGTACTTC. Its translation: CASSSPFRGLYF.

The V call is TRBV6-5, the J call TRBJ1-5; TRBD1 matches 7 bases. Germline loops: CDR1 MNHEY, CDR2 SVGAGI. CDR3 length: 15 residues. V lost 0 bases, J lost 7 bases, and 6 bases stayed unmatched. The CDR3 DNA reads TGTGCCAGCAGTTACTCAGGACAGGACCTCCAGCCCCAGCATTTT. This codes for CASSYSGQDLQPQHF.

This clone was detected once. The CDR3 sequence is CSVAGGLYGYTF. Written as DNA, the CDR3 is TGCAGCGTTGCAGGGGGTTTATATGGCTACACCTTC. This rearrangement joins TRBV29-1 to TRBJ1-2; 7 bases are shared with TRBD1. The germline gives CDR1 SQVTM, CDR2 ANQGSEA. V trimming: 4 bases; J trimming: 5 bases; junction bases outside the gene matches: 4. The CDR3 runs 12 residues.

The CDR3 DNA sequence: TGCAGCGTTGATAGGGACAGGGTCACAGATACGCAGTATTTT. It yields the protein CSVDRDRVTDTQYF. The rearrangement joins TRBV29-1 to TRBJ2-3, with 9 bases lining up with TRBD1. The CDR3 totals 14 residues. V dropped 3 bases and J dropped 2; count of bases not matched to a gene: 3. Germline V gene lookup returns CDR1 SQVTM and CDR2 ANQGSEA.

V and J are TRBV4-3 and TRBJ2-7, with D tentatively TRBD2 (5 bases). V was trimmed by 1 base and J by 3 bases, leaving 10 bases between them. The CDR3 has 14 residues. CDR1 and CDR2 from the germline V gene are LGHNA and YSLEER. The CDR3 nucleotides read TGCGCCAGCAGCCAAGGGACTGTAAACTACGAGCAGTACTTC. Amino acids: CASSQGTVNYEQYF.

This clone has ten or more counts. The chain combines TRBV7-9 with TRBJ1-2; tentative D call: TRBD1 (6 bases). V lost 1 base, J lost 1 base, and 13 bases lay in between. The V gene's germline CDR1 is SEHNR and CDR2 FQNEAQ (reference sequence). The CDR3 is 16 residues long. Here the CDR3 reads CASSLGSGASNYGYTF. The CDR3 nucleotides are TGTGCCAGCAGCTTAGGATCAGGGGCGAGTAACTATGGCTACACCTTC.

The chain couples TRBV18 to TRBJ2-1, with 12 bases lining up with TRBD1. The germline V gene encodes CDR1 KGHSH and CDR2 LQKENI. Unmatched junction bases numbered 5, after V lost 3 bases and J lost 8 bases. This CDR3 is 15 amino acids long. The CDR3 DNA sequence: TGTGCCAGCTCACCTGGGACAGGGGGCAGATATGAGCAGTTCTTC. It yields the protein CASSPGTGGRYEQFF.

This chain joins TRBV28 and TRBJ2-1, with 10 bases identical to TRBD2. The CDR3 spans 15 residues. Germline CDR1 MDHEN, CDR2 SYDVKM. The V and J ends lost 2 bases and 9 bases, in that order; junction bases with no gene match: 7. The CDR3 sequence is CASSLGTSGNPEQFF. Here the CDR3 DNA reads TGTGCCAGCAGTTTAGGAACTAGCGGGAATCCTGAGCAGTTCTTC.

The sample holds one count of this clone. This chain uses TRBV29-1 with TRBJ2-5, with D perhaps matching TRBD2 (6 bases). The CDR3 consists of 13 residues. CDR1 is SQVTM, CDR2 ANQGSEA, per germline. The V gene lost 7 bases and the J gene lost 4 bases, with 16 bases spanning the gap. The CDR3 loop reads CSARLVVLETQYF. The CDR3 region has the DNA TGCAGCGCCCGACTAGTGGTTTTAGAGACCCAGTACTTC.

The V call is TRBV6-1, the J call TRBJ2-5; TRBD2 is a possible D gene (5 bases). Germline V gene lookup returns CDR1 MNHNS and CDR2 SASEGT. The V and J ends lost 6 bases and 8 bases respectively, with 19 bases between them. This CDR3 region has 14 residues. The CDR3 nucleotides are TGTGCCAGCAGGGGAGAGGTTATAGCGATAACCCAGTACTTC. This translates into CASRGEVIAITQYF.

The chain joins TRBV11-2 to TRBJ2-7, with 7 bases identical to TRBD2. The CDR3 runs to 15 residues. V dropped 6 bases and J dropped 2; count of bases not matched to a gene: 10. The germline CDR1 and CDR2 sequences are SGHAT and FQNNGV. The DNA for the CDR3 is TGTGCCAGCAGTAACGAGGGAGGGGCCACCTACGAGCAGTACTTC. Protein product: CASSNEGGATYEQYF. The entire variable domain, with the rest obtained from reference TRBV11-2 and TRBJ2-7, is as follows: EAGVAQSPRYKIIEKRQSVAFWCNPISGHATLYWYQQILGQGPKLLIQFQNNGVVDDSQLPKDRFSAERLKGVDSTLKIQPAKLEDSAVYLCASSNEGGATYEQYFGPGTRLTVT.